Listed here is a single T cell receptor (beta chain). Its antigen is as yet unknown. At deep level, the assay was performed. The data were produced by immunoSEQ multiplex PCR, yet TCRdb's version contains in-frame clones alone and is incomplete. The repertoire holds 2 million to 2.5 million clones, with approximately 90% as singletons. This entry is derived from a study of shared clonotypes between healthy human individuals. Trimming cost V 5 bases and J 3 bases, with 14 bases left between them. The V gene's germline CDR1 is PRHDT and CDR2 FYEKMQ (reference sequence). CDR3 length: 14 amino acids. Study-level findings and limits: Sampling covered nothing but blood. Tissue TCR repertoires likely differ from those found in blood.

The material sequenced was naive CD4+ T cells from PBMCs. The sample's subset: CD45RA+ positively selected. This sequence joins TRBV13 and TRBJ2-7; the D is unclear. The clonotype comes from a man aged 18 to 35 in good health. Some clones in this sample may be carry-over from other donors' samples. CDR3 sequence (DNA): TGTGCCAGCAGCGTCGGGCCTTCCAGCTACGAGCAGTACTTC. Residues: CASSVGPSSYEQYF.